Below are 25 T cell receptor beta chains sequenced from a single sample in a study of T cell changes during pregnancy in multiple sclerosis. Generated by immunoSEQ multiplex PCR, the TCRdb table keeps only in-frame clones and is missing some. The sample has roughly 69,000 clones, 92% seen once. This specimen consisted of peripheral blood, obtained after pregnancy. These receptors came from a female donor with multiple sclerosis, enrolled in a pregnancy study.

The V call is TRBV7-9, the J call TRBJ2-7, with TRBD1 matching 10 bases. Germline CDR1 SEHNR, CDR2 FQNEAQ (reference sequence). V trimming: 1 base; J trimming: 5 bases; junction bases outside the gene matches: 11. This CDR3 comprises 17 residues. Written as DNA, the CDR3 is TGTGCCAGCAGCTTAGAGGGACAGGGGTTTTTCGTAGACGAGCAGTACTTC. It encodes CASSLEGQGFFVDEQYF.

As to this clone: Other DNA sequences within the sample encode an identical CDR3. The genes are TRBV5-4 and TRBJ2-7; TRBD1 matches 9 bases. Germline V lookup: CDR1 SGHNT, CDR2 YYREEE (reference sequence). V shed 4 bases and J 1 base; nucleotides not matched to a gene: 3. CDR3 size: 14 residues. The CDR3 DNA is TGTGCCAGCAGCCCGGGACAGGGATCCTACGAGCAGTACTTC. Its protein is CASSPGQGSYEQYF. Full variable domain (outside the CDR3, taken from reference TRBV5-4 and TRBJ2-7): ETGVTQSPTHLIKTRGQQVTLRCSSQSGHNTVSWYQQALGQGPQFIFQYYREEENGRGNFPPRFSGLQFPNYSSELNVNALELDDSALYLCASSPGQGSYEQYFGPGTRLTVT.

The chain carries TRBV7-9 and TRBJ1-1; a weak D match, TRBD1 (5 bases). This CDR3 contains 14 residues. Germline assignment: CDR1 SEHNR and CDR2 FQNEAQ (reference sequence). V was pared by 2 bases and J by 1 base, with 8 bases between. CDR3 bases: TGTGCCAGCAGCTTAAGGCAGGGGAACACTGAAGCTTTCTTT. Its translation is CASSLRQGNTEAFF.

The rearrangement links TRBV28 to TRBJ2-7, with 9 bases lining up with TRBD1. Germline V CDR1 and CDR2: MDHEN, SYDVKM. V was pared by 5 bases and J by 4 bases, with 3 bases of the junction left unmatched. The CDR3 is 13 residues long. CDR3: CASSRQGDYEQYF. In nucleotides, the CDR3 is TGTGCCAGCAGTCGACAGGGGGATTACGAGCAGTACTTC.

V is TRBV21-1 and J is TRBJ2-4; TRBD2, the D gene given by the table, was not confirmed from the DNA. TRBV21-1 is flagged as a pseudogene. CDR3 length: 17 amino acids. This CDR3 reads CASSWAASGNPKNIQYF. For the CDR3, the DNA is TGTGCCAGCAGTTGGGCGGCTAGCGGGAACCCCAAAAACATTCAGTACTTC.

V is TRBV7-9 and J is TRBJ2-7; weak D call: TRBD2 (5 bases). CDR3 size: 16 residues. Trimming removed 1 base at V and 0 bases at J, with 13 bases between. Germline V gene sequence: CDR1 SEHNR, CDR2 FQNEAQ (reference sequence). The CDR3 bases are TGTGCCAGCAGCTTAGTCGGGAACTCCGTCTCCTACGAGCAGTACTTC. Its protein is CASSLVGNSVSYEQYF. The whole variable domain, filled in from reference TRBV7-9 and TRBJ2-7, reads DTGVSQNPRHKITKRGQNVTFRCDPISEHNRLYWYRQTLGQGPEFLTYFQNEAQLEKSRLLSDRFSAERPKGSFSTLEIQRTEQGDSAMYLCASSLVGNSVSYEQYFGPGTRLTVT.

This chain uses TRBV7-9 with TRBJ2-5, with a weak D call TRBD2 (5 bases). Trimming left V 0 bases short and J 2 bases short, with 7 bases between. The CDR3 is 14 residues long. Germline assignment: CDR1 SEHNR and CDR2 FQNEAQ (reference sequence). DNA of the CDR3: TGTGCCAGCAGCTTAGCGGGAGATCAAGAGACCCAGTACTTC. This codes for CASSLAGDQETQYF.

A single count supports this clone. This chain connects TRBV5-1 to TRBJ1-1, with D possibly being TRBD1 (6 bases). The CDR3 extends over 14 amino acids. V lost 0 bases and J lost 1, with 7 bases in between. Per germline, CDR1 SGHRS and CDR2 YFSETQ. The DNA of the CDR3 is TGCGCCAGCAGCTTGGCGGGACAGAACACTGAAGCTTTCTTT. This sequence encodes CASSLAGQNTEAFF.

V usage is TRBV10-3 and J usage is TRBJ2-7; 7 positions agree with TRBD2. Germline values: CDR1 ENHRY, CDR2 SYGVKD. The ends lost 4 bases at V and 0 bases at J; junction bases unmatched: 3. The CDR3 sequence is 14 residues long. The CDR3 loop is CAISGGGSSYEQYF. As DNA, the CDR3 is TGTGCCATCAGTGGGGGGGGGAGCTCCTACGAGCAGTACTTC.

In its sample, this clone was seen many times. The V gene is TRBV19, the J gene TRBJ1-2, with D tentatively TRBD1 (6 bases). From germline, CDR1 is LNHDA and CDR2 SQIVND (reference sequence). This CDR3 comprises 16 residues. The ends were cut back, 1 base at V and 4 bases at J, with 16 bases in the middle. CDR3 DNA sequence: TGTGCCAGTAGTATAGTCCCAGGGGTTAGACCCTATGGCTACACCTTC. It specifies CASSIVPGVRPYGYTF.

This clone has more than one count but fewer than ten. CDR3 DNA sequence: TGTGCCATCACCCCTAGCGGCACAGATACGCAGTATTTT. It translates to CAITPSGTDTQYF. The V gene is TRBV10-3, the J gene TRBJ2-3; tentative D call: TRBD2 (6 bases). V was clipped by 7 bases and J by 1 base, with 9 bases between them. CDR1 is ENHRY and CDR2 is SYGVKD in the germline V gene. The CDR3 is 13 residues long.

The gene calls are TRBV29-1 and TRBJ1-4; D may be TRBD1 (5 bases). Between the trimmed V and J ends, which lost 6 bases and 1 base, there was a span of 12 bases. CDR3 length: 14 amino acids. Germline V gene lookup returns CDR1 SQVTM and CDR2 ANQGSEA. The CDR3 reads CSVGYRLTNEKLFF. The CDR3 nucleotides read TGCAGCGTGGGTTACAGGCTAACTAATGAAAAACTGTTTTTT.

The J gene is TRBJ2-3, the V gene TRBV12-5, with 10 bases identical to TRBD2. V lost 5 bases to trimming and J lost 2 bases; unmatched junction nucleotides: 4. CDR3 length: 15 amino acids. Germline CDR1 and CDR2: LGHNT and FRNRAP. The CDR3, as DNA: TGTGCTAGTGGTAGCGGGAGGGAGTACACAGATACGCAGTATTTT. Translating it yields CASGSGREYTDTQYF.

This chain links TRBV5-1 with TRBJ1-5; 8 bases are shared with TRBD1. V shed 2 bases and J 6 bases; nucleotides not matched to a gene: 7. CDR3 length equals 15 residues. The germline CDR1 and CDR2 sequences are SGHRS and YFSETQ. CDR3 sequence (DNA): TGCGCCAGCAGCTTACCCCGGGACAGGACTCAGCCCCAGCATTTT. Protein: CASSLPRDRTQPQHF.

The CDR3 is CSVGLGGEAFF. The CDR3 DNA is TGCAGCGTTGGGCTGGGAGGGGAAGCTTTCTTT. The V gene is TRBV29-1, the J gene TRBJ1-1; D is undetermined. V lost 4 bases and J 8 bases, leaving 11 bases between the germline ends. The CDR3 sequence is 11 residues long. Germline V gives CDR1 SQVTM, CDR2 ANQGSEA.

CDR3 DNA sequence: TGTGCCAGCTCACCTCTCCAAGAGACCCAGTACTTC. Amino acid sequence: CASSPLQETQYF. The J gene is TRBJ2-5, the V gene TRBV18; no reliable D call. The CDR3 consists of 12 residues. Germline V CDR1 and CDR2: KGHSH, LQKENI. V was trimmed by 3 bases and J by 1 base, leaving 3 bases between them.

The rearrangement joins TRBV28 to TRBJ2-3, with 9 nucleotides matching TRBD1. The germline gives CDR1 MDHEN, CDR2 SYDVKM. The CDR3 has 17 residues. V shed 4 bases and J 5 bases; nucleotides not matched to a gene: 13. The CDR3 sequence: CASSSHPGTGRGDTQYF. The CDR3 DNA reads as TGTGCCAGCAGTTCCCACCCCGGGACAGGGCGTGGAGATACGCAGTATTTT.

The V gene is TRBV30, the J gene TRBJ1-3; 8 bases agree with TRBD1. Germline CDR1 GTSNPN, CDR2 SVGIG (reference sequence). There are 15 residues in the CDR3. J gave up 4 bases and V 5 bases, and 10 bases lay outside the gene matches. CDR3 amino acids: CAWADRGKGGNTIYF. The CDR3 DNA follows: TGTGCCTGGGCAGACAGGGGAAAGGGCGGAAACACCATATATTTT.

V and J are TRBV6-5 and TRBJ1-2; D is unclear. Trimming took 2 bases from V and 0 from J, leaving 10 bases between them. The CDR3 totals 15 residues. Looked up from germline, CDR1 is MNHEY and CDR2 is SVGAGI. The CDR3 reads CASSYSGGANYGYTF. CDR3 nucleotides: TGTGCCAGCAGTTACAGCGGCGGAGCTAACTATGGCTACACCTTC.

This clone was detected once. The chain links TRBV30 to TRBJ2-1, with TRBD2 matching over 8 bases. The V segment lost 3 bases and the J segment 3 bases; nucleotides outside the gene matches: 7. Germline CDR1 reads GTSNPN; CDR2 reads SVGIG (reference sequence). This CDR3 comprises 15 residues. The CDR3 region has the DNA TGTGCCTGGAGGGCCGGAACTAGCGGCTACAATGAGCAGTTCTTC. Amino acids: CAWRAGTSGYNEQFF.

J is TRBJ2-1 and V is TRBV4-1; D remains unclear. This CDR3 comprises 13 residues. Germline V gene lookup returns CDR1 MGHRA and CDR2 YSYEKL. V dropped 2 bases and J dropped 4 bases, with 6 bases sitting between them. In DNA form, the CDR3 reads TGCGCCAGCAGCCAAACCCGGTACAATGAGCAGTTCTTC. Protein product: CASSQTRYNEQFF.

Worth noting for this clone: The junction departs from the called germline gene at one end, perhaps through a read error. The chain combines TRBV6-4 with TRBJ2-1; TRBD2 aligns across 7 bases. The CDR3 extends over 16 amino acids. CDR1 is MRHNA and CDR2 is SNTAGT in the germline V gene. In DNA form, the CDR3 reads TGTGCCAGCAGTGACTCGAGGGTCGGGGACTACCATGAGCAGTTCTTC. It encodes CASSDSRVGDYHEQFF.

The chain employs TRBV4-1 and TRBJ2-3; D unclear. The germline V gene has CDR1 MGHRA and CDR2 YSYEKL. Trimming cost V 1 base and J 2 bases, with 7 bases left between them. The CDR3 is 14 residues long. The CDR3 region has the DNA TGCGCCAGCAGCCAAGCAGGCTACACAGATACGCAGTATTTT. Translating it yields CASSQAGYTDTQYF.

This rearrangement joins TRBV7-2 to TRBJ2-5; 7 nucleotides match TRBD2. J lost 3 bases, V lost 5 bases, and 12 bases had no gene match. This CDR3 is 16 amino acids long. CDR1 and CDR2 from the germline V gene are SGHTA and FQGNSA. The CDR3 nucleotides are TGTGCCAGCAGCCCGCTAGCGGTGACCTGGGAAGAGACCCAGTACTTC. Its translation is CASSPLAVTWEETQYF.

The rearrangement links TRBV28 to TRBJ1-1, with D hard to call. The germline gives CDR1 MDHEN, CDR2 SYDVKM. This CDR3 region has 12 residues. V was cut by 2 bases and J by 4 bases, with 5 bases left in between. The CDR3: CASSLRGTEAFF. In DNA, the CDR3 is TGTGCCAGCAGTTTACGGGGCACTGAAGCTTTCTTT.